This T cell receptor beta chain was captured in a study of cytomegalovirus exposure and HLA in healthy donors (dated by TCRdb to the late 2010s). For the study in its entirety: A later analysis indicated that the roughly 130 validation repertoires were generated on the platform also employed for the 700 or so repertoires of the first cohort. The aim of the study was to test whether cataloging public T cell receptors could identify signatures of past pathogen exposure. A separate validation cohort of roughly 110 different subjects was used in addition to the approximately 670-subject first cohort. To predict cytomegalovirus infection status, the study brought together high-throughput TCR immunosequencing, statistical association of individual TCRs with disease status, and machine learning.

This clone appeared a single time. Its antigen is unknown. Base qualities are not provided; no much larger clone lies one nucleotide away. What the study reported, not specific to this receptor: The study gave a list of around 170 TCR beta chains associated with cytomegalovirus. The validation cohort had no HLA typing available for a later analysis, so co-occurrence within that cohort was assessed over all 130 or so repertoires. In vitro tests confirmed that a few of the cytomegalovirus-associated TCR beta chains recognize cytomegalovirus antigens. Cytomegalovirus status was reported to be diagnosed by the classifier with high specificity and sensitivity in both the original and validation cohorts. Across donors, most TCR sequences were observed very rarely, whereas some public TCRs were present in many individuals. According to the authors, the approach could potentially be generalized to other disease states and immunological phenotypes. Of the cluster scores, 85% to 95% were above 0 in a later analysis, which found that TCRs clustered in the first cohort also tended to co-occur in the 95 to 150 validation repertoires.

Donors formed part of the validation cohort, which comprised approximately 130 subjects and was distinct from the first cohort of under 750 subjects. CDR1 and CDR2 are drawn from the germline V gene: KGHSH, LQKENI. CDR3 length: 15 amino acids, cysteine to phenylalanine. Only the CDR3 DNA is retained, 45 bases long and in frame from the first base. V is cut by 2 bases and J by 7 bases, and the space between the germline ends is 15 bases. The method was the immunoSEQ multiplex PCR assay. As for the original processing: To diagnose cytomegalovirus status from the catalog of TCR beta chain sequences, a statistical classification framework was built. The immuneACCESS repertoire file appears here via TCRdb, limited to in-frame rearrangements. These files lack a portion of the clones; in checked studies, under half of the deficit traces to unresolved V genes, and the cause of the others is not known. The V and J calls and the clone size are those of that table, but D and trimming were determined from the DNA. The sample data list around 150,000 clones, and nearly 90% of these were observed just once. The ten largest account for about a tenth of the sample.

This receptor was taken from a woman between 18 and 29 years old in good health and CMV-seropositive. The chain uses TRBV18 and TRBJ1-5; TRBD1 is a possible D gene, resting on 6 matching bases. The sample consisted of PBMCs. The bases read TGTGCCAGCTCACCAATACAGGGCCTGGGCCAGCCCCAGCATTTT. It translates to CASSPIQGLGQPQHF.